These 10 T cell receptor beta chains originate from one sample sequenced in a study of cytomegalovirus exposure and HLA in healthy donors. PCR employed 60 Vbeta and 13 Jbeta primers. The data were produced by immunoSEQ multiplex PCR, yet TCRdb's version contains in-frame clones alone and is incomplete. The sample holds 200,000 to 250,000 clones; roughly 87% are singletons and the top ten take roughly 5%. Sequences were obtained from PBMCs. The source is a woman in her thirties or forties in good health and CMV-seropositive.

A single count supports this clone. The chain is built from TRBV30 and TRBJ1-2; TRBD1 aligns across 7 bases. V shed 3 bases and J 8 bases; nucleotides not matched to a gene: 9. The germline V gene encodes CDR1 GTSNPN and CDR2 SVGIG (reference sequence). The CDR3 contains 13 residues. The CDR3 loop reads CAWSPWTGKGYTF. The CDR3, as DNA: TGTGCCTGGAGCCCTTGGACAGGAAAGGGCTACACCTTC. Filled out from reference TRBV30 and TRBJ1-2, the complete variable domain reads SQTIHQWPATLVQPVGSPLSLECTVEGTSNPNLYWYRQAAGRGLQLLFYSVGIGQISSEVPQNLSASRPQDRQFILSSKKLLLSDSGFYLCAWSPWTGKGYTFGSGTRLTVV.

There are a few counts of this clone. This sequence joins TRBV7-9 and TRBJ1-1, with a weak D call TRBD1 (6 bases). Trimming stripped 5 bases from V and 2 bases from J, with 15 bases between. Germline values: CDR1 SEHNR, CDR2 FQNEAQ (reference sequence). The CDR3 has 15 residues. The CDR3 is CASSRNRDINTEAFF. CDR3 sequence (DNA): TGTGCCAGCAGCCGCAACCGGGACATTAACACTGAAGCTTTCTTT.

The V call is TRBV7-9, the J call TRBJ1-1; 9 nucleotides agree with TRBD1. Trimming cost V 5 bases and J 4 bases; bases outside gene matches: 5. This CDR3 is built from 14 residues. Germline V gene sequence: CDR1 SEHNR, CDR2 FQNEAQ (reference sequence). In DNA form, the CDR3 reads TGTGCCAGCAGCGGCGGGACAGGGTCCACTGAAGCTTTCTTT. It codes for CASSGGTGSTEAFF.

The chain uses TRBV13 and TRBJ1-1; D gene unclear. Between the trimmed V and J ends, which lost 0 bases and 2 bases, there was a span of 10 bases. The CDR3 has 15 amino acids. Per the germline V gene, CDR1 is PRHDT and CDR2 is FYEKMQ (reference sequence). For the CDR3, the DNA is TGTGCCAGCAGCTTAGGGTTTTTAGCCAACACTGAAGCTTTCTTT. This encodes CASSLGFLANTEAFF.

The genes are TRBV6-6 and TRBJ1-3; no clear D gene. Per the germline V gene, CDR1 is MNHNY and CDR2 is SVGAGI (reference sequence). V dropped 6 bases and J dropped 4 bases, with 7 bases sitting between them. The CDR3 is made up of 12 amino acids. The CDR3 nucleotides are TGTGCCAGCAGCAGCGGAGGAAACACCATATATTTT. Its translation is CASSSGGNTIYF.

The chain has TRBV7-9 and TRBJ2-3; TRBD1 matches at 11 bases. In germline, CDR1 is SEHNR, CDR2 FQNEAQ (reference sequence). This CDR3 spans 14 amino acids. V shed 7 bases and J 5 bases; nucleotides not matched to a gene: 5. CDR3: CASIGTGGVDTQYF. The CDR3 region has the DNA TGTGCCAGCATAGGGACAGGGGGGGTAGATACGCAGTATTTT.

This clone was seen only once. The chain recombines TRBV7-2 with TRBJ1-1, with D possibly being TRBD1 (5 bases). V lost 4 bases to trimming and J lost 4 bases, with 19 bases between them. Germline V gene sequence: CDR1 SGHTA, CDR2 FQGNSA. This CDR3 comprises 16 residues. The CDR3 here is CASSSLPGGRGTEAFF. CDR3 nucleotide sequence: TGTGCCAGCAGCTCCCTCCCGGGGGGGAGAGGCACTGAAGCTTTCTTT.

This clone was seen just once. J is TRBJ1-1 and V is TRBV7-3; D may be TRBD1 (6 bases). There are 13 residues in the CDR3. Trimming removed 6 bases from V and 6 bases from J, with 14 bases in between. The germline V gene encodes CDR1 SGHTA and CDR2 FQGTGA. The chain's CDR3 is CASSWTADAEAFF. In DNA form, the CDR3 reads TGTGCCAGCAGTTGGACAGCCGACGCTGAAGCTTTCTTT.

This clone occurred a few times. The chain has TRBV9 and TRBJ1-2; 7 bases line up with TRBD1. The CDR3 runs to 13 residues. CDR1 and CDR2 (germline): SGDLS, YYNGEE. The J segment lost 7 bases and the V segment lost 4 bases, leaving 7 bases of the junction unmatched. CDR3 coding DNA: TGTGCCAGCAGCTCCTCACAGGGGCGTGGCTACACCTTC. It yields the protein CASSSSQGRGYTF.

This chain links TRBV9 with TRBJ2-7; 8 bases line up with TRBD2. Germline V gene lookup returns CDR1 SGDLS and CDR2 YYNGEE. CDR3 size: 14 residues. The V and J ends lost 0 bases and 7 bases, in that order; junction bases with no gene match: 6. CDR3 sequence: CASSVATSGREQYF. In DNA, the CDR3 is TGTGCCAGCAGCGTAGCTACTAGCGGCCGGGAGCAGTACTTC.